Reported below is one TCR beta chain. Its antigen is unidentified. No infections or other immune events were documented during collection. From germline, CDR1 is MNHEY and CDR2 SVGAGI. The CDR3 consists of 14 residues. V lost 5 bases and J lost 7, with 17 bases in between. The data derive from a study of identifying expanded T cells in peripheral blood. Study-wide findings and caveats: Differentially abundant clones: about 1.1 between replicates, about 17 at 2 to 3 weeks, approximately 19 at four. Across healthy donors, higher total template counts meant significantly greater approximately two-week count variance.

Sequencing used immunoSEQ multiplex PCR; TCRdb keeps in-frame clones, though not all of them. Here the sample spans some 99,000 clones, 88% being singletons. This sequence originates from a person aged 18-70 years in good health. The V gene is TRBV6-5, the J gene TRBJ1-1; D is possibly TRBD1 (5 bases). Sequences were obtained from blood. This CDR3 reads CASSIRGEKDEAFF. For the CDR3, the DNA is TGTGCCAGCAGTATTCGGGGGGAAAAGGATGAAGCTTTCTTT.